The clone carrying this TCR beta chain has at least ten counts. TCRdb reprocessed the 5' RACE reads via MiXCR and lists one record per CDR3 protein. The sample has approximately 100,000 distinct CDR3 sequences, about 8.3% seen once. The data are from a study of CD8 T cells in ankylosing spondylitis. V shed 0 bases, J shed 6 bases, and the junction held 2 bases outside the gene matches. CDR1 and CDR2 from the germline V gene are MGHRA and YSYEKL. This CDR3 comprises 15 residues. The sequenced sample consisted of blood, either unsorted or a sorted T cell fraction (not recorded which). The gene calls are TRBV4-1 and TRBJ1-4; 9 nucleotides line up with TRBD1. The receptor was isolated from a male donor with ankylosing spondylitis or in good health (not recorded which). The CDR3 protein is CASSQDRTGDEKLFF. CDR3 coding DNA: TGCGCCAGCAGCCAAGATCGGACAGGGGATGAAAAACTGTTTTTT.